This is a list of T cell receptor beta chains from one sample in a study of early T cells in non-severe SARS-CoV-2 infection. MiXCR, run by TCRdb on the 5' RACE reads, gives a single entry per CDR3 protein. The sample contains 65,000 to 95,000 distinct CDR3 sequences, around 12% of which appear only once. The sequencing used whole blood, collected at baseline. Receptors originate from an adult who was a healthcare worker with PCR-confirmed SARS-CoV-2 infection or an uninfected control (not recorded which). The donor label of this sample is uncertain. CDR3s include the opening cysteine and the closing phenylalanine or tryptophan. The D gene is left open where the match is weak. Clone size, where shown, is once, few, many, or a class for clones that have expanded.

TRBV7-9,TRBJ2-1,many,.,CASSSWVVAPEQFF,TGTGCCAGCAGCTCGTGGGTGGTAGCGCCTGAGCAGTTCTTC
TRBV5-6,TRBJ1-2,many,.,CASSLDRASYGYTF,TGTGCCAGCAGCTTGGACAGGGCTAGCTATGGCTACACCTTC
TRBV12-3/TRBV12-4,TRBJ2-3,many,TRBD1,CASSLRQGGTDTQYF,TGTGCCAGCAGTTTAAGACAGGGGGGCACAGATACGCAGTATTTT
TRBV4-3,TRBJ1-2,.,.,CASSQEDVGINGYTF,TGCGCCAGCAGCCAAGAAGATGTAGGGATCAATGGCTACACCTTC
TRBV5-8,TRBJ1-1,many,TRBD1,CASAQGYRGTEAFF,TGTGCCAGCGCCCAGGGCTACAGGGGCACTGAAGCTTTCTTT
TRBV5-1,TRBJ2-5,.,.,CASSGPSGEETQYF,TGCGCCAGCAGCGGACCTTCAGGGGAAGAGACCCAGTACTTC
TRBV12-5,TRBJ2-1,few,TRBD1,CASGPGQGVNEQFF,TGTGCTAGTGGTCCGGGACAGGGAGTAAATGAGCAGTTCTTC
TRBV4-1,TRBJ1-2,many,TRBD1,CASSPGGRGYGYTF,TGCGCCAGCAGCCCAGGGGGCCGTGGCTATGGCTACACCTTC
TRBV21-1,TRBJ2-7,many,.,CADRVLHEQYF,TGTGCGGACAGGGTCCTCCACGAGCAGTACTTC
TRBV14,TRBJ2-1,.,.,CASSQGKWNEQFF,TGTGCCAGCAGCCAAGGGAAATGGAATGAGCAGTTCTTC
TRBV29-1,TRBJ1-1,many,.,CSVTPNTEAFF,TGCAGCGTGACACCGAACACTGAAGCTTTCTTT
TRBV6-6,TRBJ1-2,many,TRBD1,CASSTISGQGARSYGYTF,TGTGCCAGCAGTACGATTTCGGGACAGGGGGCGAGGTCTTATGGCTACACCTTC
TRBV3-1,TRBJ2-7,.,TRBD1,CASSHTGTGSYEQYF,TGTGCCAGCAGCCATACCGGGACAGGGTCCTACGAGCAGTACTTC
TRBV18,TRBJ1-6,.,.,CASSPAPDNDSPLHF,TGTGCCAGCTCACCGGCTCCAGATAACGATTCACCCCTCCATTTT
TRBV6-6,TRBJ1-1,many,.,CASSHYMEDTEAFF,TGTGCCAGCAGTCACTACATGGAGGACACTGAAGCTTTCTTT
TRBV9,TRBJ1-1,few,.,CASSVVSGHTEAFF,TGTGCCAGCAGCGTAGTTTCCGGACATACTGAAGCTTTCTTT
TRBV12-3/TRBV12-4,TRBJ2-7,.,TRBD2,CASSNWRKAGGPFEQYF,TGTGCCAGCAGCAATTGGAGGAAAGCGGGAGGGCCTTTCGAGCAGTACTTC
TRBV6-2/TRBV6-3,TRBJ2-7,many,.,CASSYGRNEQYF,TGTGCCAGCAGTTACGGTCGAAACGAGCAGTACTTC
TRBV29-1,TRBJ2-2,.,.,CSVEGTGELFF,TGCAGCGTTGAAGGGACCGGGGAGCTGTTTTTT
TRBV7-2,TRBJ2-1,many,TRBD2,CASSLAAGVNNEQFF,TGTGCCAGCAGCTTAGCAGCGGGAGTGAACAATGAGCAGTTCTTC
TRBV5-1,TRBJ1-1,.,TRBD1,CASSSGQGGEAFF,TGCGCCAGCAGCTCCGGACAGGGGGGAGAAGCTTTCTTT
TRBV6-1,TRBJ1-2,.,.,CASSDRAVANYGYTF,TGTGCCAGCAGTGACAGGGCCGTAGCTAACTATGGCTACACCTTC
TRBV20-1,TRBJ2-7,.,.,CSALRDQSYEQYF,TGCAGTGCTCTCCGGGACCAGTCCTACGAGCAGTACTTC
TRBV7-3,TRBJ2-1,many,TRBD2,CASSSSGSLWNEQFF,TGTGCCAGCAGTTCAAGCGGGAGCCTATGGAATGAGCAGTTCTTC
TRBV19,TRBJ2-1,few,TRBD2,CASAIGGLANEQFF,TGTGCCAGTGCCATCGGGGGGTTAGCCAATGAGCAGTTCTTC
TRBV4-2,TRBJ1-4,few,.,CASSQDNEKLFF,TGTGCCAGCAGCCAAGACAATGAAAAACTGTTTTTT
TRBV24-1,TRBJ2-3,few,.,CATMAENTDTQYF,TGTGCCACCATGGCGGAAAACACAGATACGCAGTATTTT
TRBV5-1,TRBJ1-2,.,.,CASSLGQEPYGYTF,TGCGCCAGCAGCTTGGGACAGGAACCCTATGGCTACACCTTC
TRBV7-8,TRBJ1-2,many,.,CASSFQAYGYTF,TGTGCCAGCAGCTTCCAGGCCTATGGCTACACCTTC